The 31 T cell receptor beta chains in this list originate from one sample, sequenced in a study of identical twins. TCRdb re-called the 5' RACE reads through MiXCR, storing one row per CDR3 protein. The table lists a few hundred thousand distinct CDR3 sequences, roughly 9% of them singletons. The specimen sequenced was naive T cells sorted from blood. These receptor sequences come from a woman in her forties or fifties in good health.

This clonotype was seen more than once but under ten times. CDR3 protein: CASSSSRTEAFF. The CDR3 DNA reads TGTGCCAGCAGTTCGTCTCGCACTGAAGCTTTCTTT. The chain joins TRBV28 to TRBJ1-1; D unclear. V was pared by 4 bases and J by 4 bases, with 7 bases between. The CDR3 is made up of 12 amino acids. Germline CDR1 MDHEN, CDR2 SYDVKM.

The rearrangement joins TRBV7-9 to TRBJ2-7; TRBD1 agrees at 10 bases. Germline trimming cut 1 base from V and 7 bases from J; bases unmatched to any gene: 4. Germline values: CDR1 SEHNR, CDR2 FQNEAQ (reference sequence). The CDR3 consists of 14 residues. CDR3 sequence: CASSLGQGAEEQYF. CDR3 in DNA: TGTGCCAGCAGCTTAGGACAGGGGGCTGAGGAGCAGTACTTC. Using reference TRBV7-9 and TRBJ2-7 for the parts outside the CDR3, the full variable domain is DTGVSQNPRHKITKRGQNVTFRCDPISEHNRLYWYRQTLGQGPEFLTYFQNEAQLEKSRLLSDRFSAERPKGSFSTLEIQRTEQGDSAMYLCASSLGQGAEEQYFGPGTRLTVT.

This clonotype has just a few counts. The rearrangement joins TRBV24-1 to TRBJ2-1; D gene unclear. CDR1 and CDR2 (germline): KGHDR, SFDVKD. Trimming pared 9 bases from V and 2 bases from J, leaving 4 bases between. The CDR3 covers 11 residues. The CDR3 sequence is CATGAYNEQFF. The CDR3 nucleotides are TGTGCCACCGGAGCCTACAATGAGCAGTTCTTC.

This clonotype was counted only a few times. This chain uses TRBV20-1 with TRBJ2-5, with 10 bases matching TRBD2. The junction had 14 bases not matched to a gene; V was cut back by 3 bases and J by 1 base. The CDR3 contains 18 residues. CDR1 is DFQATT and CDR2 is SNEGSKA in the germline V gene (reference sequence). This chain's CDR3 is CSASGAFLAGESQETQYF. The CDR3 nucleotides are TGCAGTGCTAGCGGGGCCTTCCTAGCGGGGGAGTCCCAAGAGACCCAGTACTTC.

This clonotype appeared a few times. The CDR3 is CASSDSRGAGAAGANVLTF. CDR3 nucleotides: TGTGCCAGCAGTGACTCAAGGGGGGCAGGGGCGGCTGGGGCCAACGTCCTGACTTTC. V usage is TRBV6-4 and J usage is TRBJ2-6; D could derive from TRBD1 or TRBD2 (6 bases each). This CDR3 comprises 19 residues. Trimming pared 0 bases from V and 2 bases from J, leaving 17 bases between. Germline CDR1 MRHNA, CDR2 SNTAGT.

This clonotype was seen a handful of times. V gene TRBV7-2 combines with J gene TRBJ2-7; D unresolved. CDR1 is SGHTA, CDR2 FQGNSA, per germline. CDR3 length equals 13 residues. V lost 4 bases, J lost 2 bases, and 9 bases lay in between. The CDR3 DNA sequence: TGTGCCAGCAGCTCCGTACTCCCCTACGAGCAGTACTTC. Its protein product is CASSSVLPYEQYF.

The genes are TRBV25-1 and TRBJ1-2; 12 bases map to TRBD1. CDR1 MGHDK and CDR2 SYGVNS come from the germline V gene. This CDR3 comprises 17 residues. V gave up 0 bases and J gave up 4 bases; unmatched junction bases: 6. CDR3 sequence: CASSEYGDRGQLYGYTF. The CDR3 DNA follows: TGTGCCAGCAGTGAATACGGGGACAGGGGGCAACTCTATGGCTACACCTTC.

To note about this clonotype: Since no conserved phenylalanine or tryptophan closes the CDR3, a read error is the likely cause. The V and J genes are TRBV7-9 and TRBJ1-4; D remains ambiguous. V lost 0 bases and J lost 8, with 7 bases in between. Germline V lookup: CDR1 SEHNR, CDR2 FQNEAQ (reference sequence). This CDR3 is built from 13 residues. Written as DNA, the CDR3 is TGTGCCAGCAGCTTAGCGCTTGGGGAAAAACTGTTTATT. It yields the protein CASSLALGEKLFI.

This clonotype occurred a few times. The CDR3 DNA reads as TGTGCCAGCATCCAGAGTAAGGGTGAAGCTTTCTTT. Translated, it gives CASIQSKGEAFF. The V gene is TRBV6-1, the J gene TRBJ1-1, with unresolved D. Germline CDR1 MNHNS, CDR2 SASEGT. CDR3 length equals 12 residues. The V gene lost 7 bases and the J gene lost 7 bases, with 13 bases spanning the gap.

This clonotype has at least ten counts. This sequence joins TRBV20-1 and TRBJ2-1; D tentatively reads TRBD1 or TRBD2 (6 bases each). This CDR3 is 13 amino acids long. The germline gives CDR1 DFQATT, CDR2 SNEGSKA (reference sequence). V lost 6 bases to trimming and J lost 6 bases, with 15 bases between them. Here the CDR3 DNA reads TGCAGTGCCCCCCACCGGGGGCGCAATGAGCAGTTCTTC. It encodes CSAPHRGRNEQFF.

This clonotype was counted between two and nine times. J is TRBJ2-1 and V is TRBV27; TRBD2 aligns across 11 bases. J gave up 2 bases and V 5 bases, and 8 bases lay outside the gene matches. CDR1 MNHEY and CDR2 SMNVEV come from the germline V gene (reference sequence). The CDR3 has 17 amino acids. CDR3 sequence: CASSTSGLAVTYNEQFF. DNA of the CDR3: TGTGCCAGCAGTACCTCGGGACTAGCGGTAACCTACAATGAGCAGTTCTTC.

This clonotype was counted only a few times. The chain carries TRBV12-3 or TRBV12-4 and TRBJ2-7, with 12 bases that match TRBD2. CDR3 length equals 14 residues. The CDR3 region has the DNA TGTGCCAGCAGTCTAGCGGGGGGGCAATACGAGCAGTACGTC. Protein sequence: CASSLAGGQYEQYV.

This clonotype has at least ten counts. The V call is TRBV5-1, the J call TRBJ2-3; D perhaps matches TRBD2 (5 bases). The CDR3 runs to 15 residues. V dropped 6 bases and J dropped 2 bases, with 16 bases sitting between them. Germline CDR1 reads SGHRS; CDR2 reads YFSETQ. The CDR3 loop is CASKRLGEPTDTQYF. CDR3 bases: TGCGCCAGCAAGAGGCTTGGGGAGCCCACAGATACGCAGTATTTT.

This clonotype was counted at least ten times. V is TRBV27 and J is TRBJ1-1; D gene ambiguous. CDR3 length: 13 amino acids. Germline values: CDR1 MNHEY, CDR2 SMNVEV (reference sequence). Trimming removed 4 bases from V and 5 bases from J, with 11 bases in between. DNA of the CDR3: TGTGCCAGCAGTTCTGGGCTGGGGACTGAAGCTTTCTTT. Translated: CASSSGLGTEAFF.

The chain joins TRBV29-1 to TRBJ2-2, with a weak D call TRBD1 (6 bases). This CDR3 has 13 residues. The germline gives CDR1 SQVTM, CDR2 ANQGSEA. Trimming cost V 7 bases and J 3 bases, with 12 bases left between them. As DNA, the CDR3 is TGCAGCGGGGCAGGGGCAGACACCGGGGAGCTGTTTTTT. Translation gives CSGAGADTGELFF.

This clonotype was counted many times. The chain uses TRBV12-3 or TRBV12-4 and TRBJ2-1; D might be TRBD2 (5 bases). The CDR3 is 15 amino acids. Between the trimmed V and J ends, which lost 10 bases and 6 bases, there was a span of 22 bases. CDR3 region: CATQVGYGILNEQFF. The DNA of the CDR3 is TGTGCCACCCAAGTCGGTTACGGGATCCTCAATGAGCAGTTCTTC.

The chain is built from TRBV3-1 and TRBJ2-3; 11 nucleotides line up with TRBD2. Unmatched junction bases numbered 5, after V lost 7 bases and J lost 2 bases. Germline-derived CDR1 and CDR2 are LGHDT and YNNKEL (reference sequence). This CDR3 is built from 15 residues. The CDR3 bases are TGTGCCAGCACCGGGACTAGCGGCTACACAGATACGCAGTATTTT. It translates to CASTGTSGYTDTQYF.

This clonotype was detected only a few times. CDR3 amino acids: CASSKDGNIQYF. DNA of the CDR3: TGCGCCAGCAGTAAGGACGGAAACATTCAGTACTTC. This chain uses TRBV5-1 with TRBJ2-4; the D is unclear. V was pared by 5 bases and J by 6 bases, with 9 bases between. Germline values: CDR1 SGHRS, CDR2 YFSETQ. The CDR3 extends over 12 amino acids.

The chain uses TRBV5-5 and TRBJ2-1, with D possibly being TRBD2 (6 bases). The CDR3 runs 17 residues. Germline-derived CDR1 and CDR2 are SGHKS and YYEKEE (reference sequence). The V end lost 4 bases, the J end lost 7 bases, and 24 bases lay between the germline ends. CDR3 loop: CASSLTPSGLGGNEQFF. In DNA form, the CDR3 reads TGTGCCAGCAGCCTAACCCCAAGCGGTTTGGGGGGTAATGAGCAGTTCTTC.

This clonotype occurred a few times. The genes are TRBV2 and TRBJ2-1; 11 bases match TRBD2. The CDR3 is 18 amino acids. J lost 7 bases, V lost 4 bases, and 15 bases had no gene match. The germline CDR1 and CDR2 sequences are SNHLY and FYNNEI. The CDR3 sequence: CASSAPRLLAGVGNEQFF. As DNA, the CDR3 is TGTGCCAGCAGTGCCCCCCGCCTACTAGCGGGAGTGGGGAATGAGCAGTTCTTC.

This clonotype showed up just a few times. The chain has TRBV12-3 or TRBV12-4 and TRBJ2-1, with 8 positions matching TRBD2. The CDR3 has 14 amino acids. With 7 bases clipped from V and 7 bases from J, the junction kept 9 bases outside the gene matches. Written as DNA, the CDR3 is TGTGCCAGCACCCAAGCGGGAGCCGGTAATGAGCAGTTCTTC. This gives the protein CASTQAGAGNEQFF.

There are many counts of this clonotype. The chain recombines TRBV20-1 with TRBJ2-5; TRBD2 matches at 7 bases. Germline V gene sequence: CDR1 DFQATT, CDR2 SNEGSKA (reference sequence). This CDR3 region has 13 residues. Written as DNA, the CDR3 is TGCGGGGACTGGCTAGCGGACCAAGAGACCCAGTACTTC. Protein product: CGDWLADQETQYF.

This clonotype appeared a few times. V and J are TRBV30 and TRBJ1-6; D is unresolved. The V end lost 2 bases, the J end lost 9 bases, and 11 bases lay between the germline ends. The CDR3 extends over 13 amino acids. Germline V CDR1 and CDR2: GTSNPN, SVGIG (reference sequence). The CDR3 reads CAWSNIGSSPLHF. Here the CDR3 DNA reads TGTGCCTGGAGTAACATCGGGAGTTCACCCCTCCACTTT.

This CDR3 is CASGNQMMQFF. The CDR3, as DNA: TGTGCCAGCGGGAACCAGATGATGCAGTTCTTC. The V and J genes are TRBV10-3 and TRBJ2-1, with a tentative D call TRBD2 (6 bases). Trimming shortened V by 10 bases and J by 12 bases, and 16 bases separated the two germline ends. The CDR3 has 11 amino acids. Germline V gives CDR1 ENHRY, CDR2 SYGVKD.

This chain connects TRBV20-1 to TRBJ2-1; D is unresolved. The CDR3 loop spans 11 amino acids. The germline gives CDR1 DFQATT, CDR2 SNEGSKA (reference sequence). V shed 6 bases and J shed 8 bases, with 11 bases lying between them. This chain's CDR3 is CSAMELDEQFF. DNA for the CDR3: TGCAGTGCCATGGAGTTGGATGAGCAGTTCTTC.

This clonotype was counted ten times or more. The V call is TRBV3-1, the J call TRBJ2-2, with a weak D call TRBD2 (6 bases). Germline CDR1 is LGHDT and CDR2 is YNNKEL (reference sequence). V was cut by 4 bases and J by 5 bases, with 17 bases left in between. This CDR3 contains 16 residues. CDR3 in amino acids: CASSPYGASVTGELFF. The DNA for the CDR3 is TGTGCCAGCAGCCCTTACGGGGCTAGCGTAACCGGGGAGCTGTTTTTT. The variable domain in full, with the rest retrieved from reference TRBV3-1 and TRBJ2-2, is DTAVSQTPKYLVTQMGNDKSIKCEQNLGHDTMYWYKQDSKKFLKIMFSYNNKELIINETVPNRFSPKSPDKAHLNLHINSLELGDSAVYFCASSPYGASVTGELFFGEGSRLTVL.

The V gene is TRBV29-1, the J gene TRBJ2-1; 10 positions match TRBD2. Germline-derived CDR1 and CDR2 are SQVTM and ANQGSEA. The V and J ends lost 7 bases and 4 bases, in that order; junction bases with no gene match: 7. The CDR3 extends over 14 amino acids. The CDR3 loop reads CSGWTSGVYNEQFF. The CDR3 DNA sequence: TGCAGCGGGTGGACTAGCGGAGTATACAATGAGCAGTTCTTC.

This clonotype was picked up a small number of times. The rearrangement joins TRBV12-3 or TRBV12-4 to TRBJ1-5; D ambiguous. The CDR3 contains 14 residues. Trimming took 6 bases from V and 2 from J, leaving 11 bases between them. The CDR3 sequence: CASSSTRGNQPQHF. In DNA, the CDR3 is TGTGCCAGCAGCTCAACAAGGGGCAATCAGCCCCAGCATTTT.

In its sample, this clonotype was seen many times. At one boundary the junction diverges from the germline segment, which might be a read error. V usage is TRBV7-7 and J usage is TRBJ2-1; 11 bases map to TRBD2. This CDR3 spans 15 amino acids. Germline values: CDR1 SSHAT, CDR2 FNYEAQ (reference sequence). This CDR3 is CASSPTSGIYNEQFF. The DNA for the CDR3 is TGTGCTAGCAGTCCGACTAGCGGGATATACAATGAGCAGTTCTTC.

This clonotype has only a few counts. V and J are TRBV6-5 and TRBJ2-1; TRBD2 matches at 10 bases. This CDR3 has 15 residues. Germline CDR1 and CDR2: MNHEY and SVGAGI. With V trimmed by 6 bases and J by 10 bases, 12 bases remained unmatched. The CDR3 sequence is CASSPVLAGKEEQFF. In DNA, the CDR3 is TGTGCCAGCAGCCCCGTACTAGCGGGAAAGGAGGAGCAGTTCTTC.

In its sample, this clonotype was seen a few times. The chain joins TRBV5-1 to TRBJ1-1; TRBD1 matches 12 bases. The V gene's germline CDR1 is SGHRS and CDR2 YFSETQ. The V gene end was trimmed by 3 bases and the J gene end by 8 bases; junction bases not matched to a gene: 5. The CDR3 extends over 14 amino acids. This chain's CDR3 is CASSSGQGAGEAFF. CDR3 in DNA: TGCGCCAGCAGCTCGGGACAGGGGGCAGGCGAAGCTTTCTTT. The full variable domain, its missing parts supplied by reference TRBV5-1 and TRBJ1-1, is KAGVTQTPRYLIKTRGQQVTLSCSPISGHRSVSWYQQTPGQGLQFLFEYFSETQRNKGNFPGRFSGRQFSNSRSEMNVSTLELGDSALYLCASSSGQGAGEAFFGQGTRLTVV.